The rows below give T cell receptor beta chains drawn from one sample of a study of vaccination effects on CD4 cells after COVID-19. Antigens for these TCRs are unknown. Generated by immunoSEQ multiplex PCR, the TCRdb table keeps only in-frame clones and is missing some. The table lists approximately 9,800 clones, around 74% of them singletons, with 10% to 12% in the top ten. The input for sequencing was CD4+ T cells from PBMCs cultured without peptide, taken after COVID-19 vaccination. The receptor source for this set is a human donor who received a COVID-19 vaccine. Both conserved end residues are part of each CDR3. D genes are given only for firm matches. A clone size is listed for some rows: how often the clone was seen (once, few, many), or a class if it is expanded.

>14|TRBD1|TRBJ1-5|TRBV25-1|NA
CASSQTGSGQPQHF
TGTGCCAGCAGCCAGACAGGGAGTGGCCAGCCCCAGCATTTT
>13|NA|TRBJ2-6|TRBV29-1|NA
CSVATSGANVLTF
TGCAGCGTTGCAACCTCTGGGGCCAACGTCCTGACTTTC
>14|NA|TRBJ2-5|TRBV27|NA
CASSLSAGKGTQYF
TGTGCCAGCAGTTTATCTGCCGGGAAGGGGACCCAGTACTTC
>16|NA|TRBJ1-1|TRBV2|NA
CASTTVGGGMGTEAFF
TGTGCCAGCACCACCGTAGGAGGGGGGATGGGGACTGAAGCTTTCTTT
>15|NA|TRBJ2-3|TRBV11-2|NA
CASSLNLASPDTQYF
TGTGCCAGCAGCTTAAATCTAGCGTCCCCAGATACGCAGTATTTT
>16|TRBD2|TRBJ2-7|TRBV6-2/TRBV6-3|NA
CASSYSISGGPYEQYF
TGTGCCAGCAGTTACTCAATTAGCGGGGGGCCCTACGAGCAGTACTTC
>15|TRBD1|TRBJ2-3|TRBV30|NA
CAWSGHRGLSDTQYF
TGTGCCTGGAGTGGGCACAGGGGGCTCTCAGATACGCAGTATTTT
>12|NA|TRBJ1-1|TRBV5-1|once
CASSPQGTEAFF
TGCGCCAGCAGCCCACAGGGCACTGAAGCTTTCTTT
>15|NA|TRBJ2-7|TRBV6-6|NA
CASTPSGVLSYEQYF
TGTGCCAGCACCCCCTCGGGGGTTCTCTCCTACGAGCAGTACTTC
>13|NA|TRBJ2-5|TRBV11-3|NA
CASSRGPGETQYF
TGTGCCAGCAGCCGGGGGCCGGGGGAGACCCAGTACTTC